The entry that follows covers one T cell receptor (beta chain) sequence. In the original processing: Researchers report that nucleated cell counts were estimated from reference gene primer amplification. Using immunoSEQ multiplex PCR, the repertoire was profiled, and TCRdb retains in-frame clones only, with some absent. The DNA was the basis for D and trimming; V, J and clone size are from that table. The sample has about 64,000 clones, 65% to 80% seen once. The record originates from a study of blood T cell repertoires in COVID-19. This CDR3 comprises 13 residues. V lost 5 bases and J lost 0, with 7 bases in between. CDR1 is MNHEY, CDR2 SMNVEV, per germline (reference sequence).

Sequencing input: peripheral blood. This TCR was recovered from a human donor in a cohort sampled during active COVID-19. V and J are TRBV27 and TRBJ1-1; tentatively, D is TRBD1 (6 bases). CDR3 amino acids: CASSTGLNTEAFF. CDR3 coding DNA: TGTGCCAGCAGTACAGGGCTGAACACTGAAGCTTTCTTT.